These 22 T cell receptor beta chains were all obtained from the same sample, sequenced in a study of T cell responses to AZD1222 COVID-19 vaccine. Generated by immunoSEQ multiplex PCR, the TCRdb table keeps only in-frame clones and is missing some. The sample carries 150,000 or so clones, around 91% recorded once. Sequenced here: peripheral blood, sampled on day 0 of AZD1222 vaccination. The source is an adult in good health.

The chain is built from TRBV11-2 and TRBJ1-1, with D unresolved. There are 14 residues in the CDR3. The germline gives CDR1 SGHAT, CDR2 FQNNGV. The V end was cut by 5 bases, the J end by 0 bases, with 10 bases between. CDR3 in DNA: TGTGCCAGCAGCCCGGACGCCCTGAACACTGAAGCTTTCTTT. It specifies CASSPDALNTEAFF.

CDR3 in DNA: TGCGCCAGCAGTGGAGAGGGGCCGTCACCCCTCCACTTT. As protein: CASSGEGPSPLHF. V usage is TRBV5-1 and J usage is TRBJ1-6, with D possibly TRBD1 on 5 matching bases. Germline V gene lookup returns CDR1 SGHRS and CDR2 YFSETQ. V gave up 5 bases and J gave up 10 bases, with 13 bases separating them. This CDR3 is built from 13 residues.

CDR3 coding DNA: TGTGCCAGCAGCTTGTTGGATTACCGGGGAAATGAGCAGTTCTTC. Its translation is CASSLLDYRGNEQFF. The chain couples TRBV5-4 to TRBJ2-1; TRBD2 might be the D (5 bases). The V end was cut by 1 base, the J end by 7 bases, with 15 bases between. Germline assignment: CDR1 SGHNT and CDR2 YYREEE (reference sequence). The CDR3 sequence is 15 residues long.

The chain uses TRBV4-3 and TRBJ1-4; no reliable D call. The V gene lost 5 bases and the J gene lost 0 bases, with 10 bases spanning the gap. CDR3 size: 15 residues. The germline CDR1 and CDR2 sequences are LGHNA and YSLEER. In DNA form, the CDR3 reads TGCGCCAGCAGCACGTCTATCACAACTAATGAAAAACTGTTTTTT. Its translation is CASSTSITTNEKLFF.

The chain joins TRBV18 to TRBJ1-4; no definite D call. The CDR3 sequence is 13 residues long. V was cut by 3 bases and J by 8 bases, with 10 bases left in between. Germline CDR1 is KGHSH and CDR2 is LQKENI. The CDR3 DNA is TGTGCCAGCTCACCGGGCCAACGGGAAAAACTGTTTTTT. It translates to CASSPGQREKLFF.

The chain uses TRBV4-3 and TRBJ2-1, with 9 positions matching TRBD2. Germline assignment: CDR1 LGHNA and CDR2 YSLEER. The CDR3 is made up of 18 amino acids. V trimming: 0 bases; J trimming: 7 bases; junction bases outside the gene matches: 13. For the CDR3, the DNA is TGCGCCAGCAGCCAAGATGTTAGACTAGGGCGGGAGGGTAATGAGCAGTTCTTC. This translates into CASSQDVRLGREGNEQFF.

J is TRBJ1-4 and V is TRBV4-2; D remains ambiguous. The germline V gene encodes CDR1 LGHNA and CDR2 YNFKEQ. This CDR3 spans 16 amino acids. V lost 1 base, J lost 0 bases, and 9 bases lay in between. CDR3 nucleotides: TGTGCCAGCAGCCAAGTTGACGGTGCAACTAATGAAAAACTGTTTTTT. Translating it yields CASSQVDGATNEKLFF.

The rearrangement links TRBV20-1 to TRBJ2-7; 10 bases match TRBD1. The V segment lost 3 bases and the J segment 3 bases; nucleotides outside the gene matches: 2. Germline CDR1 reads DFQATT; CDR2 reads SNEGSKA (reference sequence). This CDR3 has 13 amino acids. The CDR3 loop reads CSASGDRGYEQYF. In DNA, the CDR3 is TGCAGTGCTAGTGGGGACAGGGGCTACGAGCAGTACTTC.

The V and J genes are TRBV27 and TRBJ2-1; D unclear. Trimming removed 6 bases at V and 0 bases at J, with 3 bases between. CDR1 and CDR2 (germline): MNHEY, SMNVEV (reference sequence). CDR3 size: 12 residues. The DNA for the CDR3 is TGTGCCAGCAGCCACTCCTACAATGAGCAGTTCTTC. This codes for CASSHSYNEQFF.

The V call is TRBV7-9, the J call TRBJ1-3, with 8 bases lining up with TRBD1. Germline CDR1 and CDR2: SEHNR and FQNEAQ (reference sequence). The CDR3 is made up of 15 amino acids. V lost 2 bases, J lost 6 bases, and 6 bases stayed unmatched. The CDR3 DNA follows: TGTGCCAGCAGCTTATTCCCGGGACAGGCAAACACCATATATTTT. Translation: CASSLFPGQANTIYF. Variable domain in full (rest from reference TRBV7-9 and TRBJ1-3): DTGVSQNPRHKITKRGQNVTFRCDPISEHNRLYWYRQTLGQGPEFLTYFQNEAQLEKSRLLSDRFSAERPKGSFSTLEIQRTEQGDSAMYLCASSLFPGQANTIYFGEGSWLTVV.

The rearrangement joins TRBV5-1 to TRBJ2-6; D is possibly TRBD1 (5 bases). V shed 3 bases and J shed 0 bases, with 7 bases lying between them. The CDR3 is made up of 15 amino acids. Germline CDR1 SGHRS, CDR2 YFSETQ. The CDR3 protein is CASSSGNSGANVLTF. The DNA for the CDR3 is TGCGCCAGCAGCTCAGGGAACTCTGGGGCCAACGTCCTGACTTTC. Filled out from reference TRBV5-1 and TRBJ2-6, the complete variable domain reads KAGVTQTPRYLIKTRGQQVTLSCSPISGHRSVSWYQQTPGQGLQFLFEYFSETQRNKGNFPGRFSGRQFSNSRSEMNVSTLELGDSALYLCASSSGNSGANVLTFGAGSRLTVL.

The rearrangement uses TRBV29-1 and TRBJ2-3; D is possibly TRBD2 (6 bases). Looked up from germline, CDR1 is SQVTM and CDR2 is ANQGSEA. The CDR3 is 12 residues long. Trimming took off 8 bases at V and 10 bases at J, with 19 bases between the two ends. CDR3 coding DNA: TGCAGCTCTTTCCGGGAGCCCCATCCGCAGTATTTT. This translates into CSSFREPHPQYF.

The rearrangement links TRBV5-5 to TRBJ2-7, with D tentatively TRBD1 (5 bases). V was shortened by 4 bases and J by 4 bases, with 9 bases between the two germline ends. The CDR3 spans 12 residues. Germline lookup yields CDR1 SGHKS and CDR2 YYEKEE (reference sequence). CDR3 sequence: CASSRPGYEQYF. CDR3 in DNA: TGTGCCAGCAGCCGCCCAGGGTACGAGCAGTACTTC.

The CDR3 is CASKAQEASQETQYF. The CDR3 DNA reads TGTGCCAGCAAGGCACAGGAAGCTAGCCAAGAGACCCAGTACTTC. This rearrangement joins TRBV6-5 to TRBJ2-5; a possible D gene is TRBD1 (5 bases). The CDR3 loop spans 15 amino acids. Trimming pared 7 bases from V and 1 base from J, leaving 16 bases between. From germline, CDR1 is MNHEY and CDR2 SVGAGI.

V is TRBV7-2 and J is TRBJ1-3; a possible D gene is TRBD1 (6 bases). The CDR3 covers 16 residues. Trimming removed 5 bases at V and 0 bases at J, with 14 bases between. Germline V CDR1 and CDR2: SGHTA, FQGNSA. The CDR3 reads CASSRDTSSSGNTIYF. CDR3 coding DNA: TGTGCCAGCAGCCGGGACACAAGTTCCTCTGGAAACACCATATATTTT.

The chain uses TRBV19 and TRBJ1-2; D remains ambiguous. The germline gives CDR1 LNHDA, CDR2 SQIVND (reference sequence). The V and J ends lost 3 bases and 1 base respectively, with 6 bases between them. The CDR3 spans 13 residues. CDR3 nucleotide sequence: TGTGCCAGTAGTATCACCTTTAACTATGGCTACACCTTC. This codes for CASSITFNYGYTF.

V gene TRBV5-4 combines with J gene TRBJ2-3; 10 nucleotides match TRBD2. CDR3 size: 17 residues. CDR1 is SGHNT and CDR2 is YYREEE in the germline V gene (reference sequence). The V and J ends lost 4 bases and 2 bases, in that order; junction bases with no gene match: 10. CDR3 protein: CASSGPYSGGYTDTQYF. As DNA, the CDR3 is TGTGCCAGCAGCGGACCTTATAGCGGGGGGTACACAGATACGCAGTATTTT. Drawing the rest from reference TRBV5-4 and TRBJ2-3, the complete variable domain is ETGVTQSPTHLIKTRGQQVTLRCSSQSGHNTVSWYQQALGQGPQFIFQYYREEENGRGNFPPRFSGLQFPNYSSELNVNALELDDSALYLCASSGPYSGGYTDTQYFGPGTRLTVL.

This clone was seen a handful of times. The V and J genes are TRBV11-1 and TRBJ2-3; D is uncertain. Per the germline V gene, CDR1 is SGHAT and CDR2 is FQDESV (reference sequence). The V gene lost 8 bases and the J gene lost 6 bases, with 15 bases spanning the gap. The CDR3 sequence is 13 residues long. Here the CDR3 reads CASLRSGLDTQYF. The CDR3 DNA reads as TGTGCCAGCCTGAGATCGGGCCTTGATACGCAGTATTTT. The full variable domain, with the rest looked up from reference TRBV11-1 and TRBJ2-3, is EAEVAQSPRYKITEKSQAVAFWCDPISGHATLYWYRQILGQGPELLVQFQDESVVDDSQLPKDRFSAERLKGVDSTLKIQPAELGDSAMYLCASLRSGLDTQYFGPGTRLTVL.

CDR3 bases: TGTGCCAGCAGCTTAGGAGGTAGCGGGAGTGAGACCCAGTACTTC. This codes for CASSLGGSGSETQYF. The chain has TRBV7-9 and TRBJ2-5; 9 positions match TRBD2. CDR1 SEHNR and CDR2 FQNEAQ come from the germline V gene (reference sequence). CDR3 length equals 15 residues. V gave up 1 base and J gave up 5 bases; unmatched junction bases: 5.

The chain has TRBV4-2 and TRBJ1-2; D ambiguous. Trimming pared 4 bases from V and 5 bases from J, leaving 8 bases between. CDR3 size: 12 residues. The germline V gene encodes CDR1 LGHNA and CDR2 YNFKEQ. Written as DNA, the CDR3 is TGTGCCAGCAGCCGACGGATGTATGGCTACACCTTC. Translation: CASSRRMYGYTF.

The V and J genes are TRBV2 and TRBJ1-2; weak D call: TRBD1 (5 bases). Trimming shortened V by 4 bases and J by 4 bases, and 13 bases separated the two germline ends. Looked up from germline, CDR1 is SNHLY and CDR2 is FYNNEI. The CDR3 runs 14 residues. CDR3 DNA: TGTGCCAGCAGTGGGGGCGGTGGAAGCTATGGCTACACCTTC. Translating gives CASSGGGGSYGYTF. The full variable domain, in which reference TRBV2 and TRBJ1-2 provide the parts outside the CDR3, is EPEVTQTPSHQVTQMGQEVILRCVPISNHLYFYWYRQILGQKVEFLVSFYNNEISEKSEIFDDQFSVERPDGSNFTLKIRSTKLEDSAMYFCASSGGGGSYGYTFGSGTRLTVV.

V and J are TRBV7-9 and TRBJ2-7; D may be TRBD1 (6 bases). The V gene lost 2 bases and the J gene lost 1 base, with 18 bases spanning the gap. Germline V gene data show CDR1 as SEHNR and CDR2 as FQNEAQ (reference sequence). This CDR3 contains 17 residues. Here the CDR3 reads CASSLPTTGLGSYEQYF. The CDR3 nucleotides are TGTGCCAGCAGCTTACCGACGACAGGCCTCGGGTCCTACGAGCAGTACTTC.